The 30 T cell receptor beta chains reported below all come from one sample, sequenced in a study of cytomegalovirus exposure and HLA in healthy donors. Libraries were prepared by immunoSEQ multiplex PCR; TCRdb keeps only in-frame clonotypes and omits some of them. The sample holds 130,000 to 150,000 clones; 70% to 90% are singletons and the top ten take less than 3.5%. The sample taken for sequencing was PBMCs. The receptor source for this set is a man younger than 35 in good health and CMV-seronegative.

V gene TRBV21-1 combines with J gene TRBJ1-1. TRBV21-1 is a documented pseudogene. This CDR3 is 13 amino acids long. The CDR3 sequence is CASSKGGVTEAFF. Written as DNA, the CDR3 is TGTGCCAGCAGCAAAGGGGGGGTTACTGAAGCTTTCTTT.

The V gene is TRBV5-8, the J gene TRBJ1-1; 7 bases map to TRBD1. The length of the CDR3 is 15 residues. V was pared by 3 bases and J by 3 bases, with 8 bases of the junction left unmatched. Germline V gene data show CDR1 as SGHTS and CDR2 as YDEGEE. The CDR3 nucleotides read TGTGCCAGCAGCTCCACAGGGGCCGGGGACACTGAAGCTTTCTTT. Translated: CASSSTGAGDTEAFF. The complete variable domain, with remaining parts taken from reference TRBV5-8 and TRBJ1-1, reads EAGVTQSPTHLIKTRGQQATLRCSPISGHTSVYWYQQALGLGLQFLLWYDEGEERNRGNFPPRFSGRQFPNYSSELNVNALELEDSALYLCASSSTGAGDTEAFFGQGTRLTVV.

The CDR3 reads CASSIGAGGVHNEQFF. CDR3 in DNA: TGTGCCAGTAGTATAGGAGCGGGAGGTGTCCACAATGAGCAGTTCTTC. The rearrangement joins TRBV19 to TRBJ2-1, with 9 bases lining up with TRBD2. Germline values: CDR1 LNHDA, CDR2 SQIVND (reference sequence). The CDR3 length is 16 residues. V was pared by 1 base and J by 5 bases, with 6 bases of the junction left unmatched.

In regard to this clone: At one end, the junction sequence differs from germline, possibly due to a read error. V and J are TRBV4-2 and TRBJ1-1, with 8 bases identical to TRBD1. This CDR3 spans 16 amino acids. CDR1 LGHNA and CDR2 YNFKEQ come from the germline V gene. CDR3 bases: TGTGCCAGCAGCGGCTTCTTCCGGGACAGGAACGCTGAAGCTTTCTTT. Translation: CASSGFFRDRNAEAFF.

The chain uses TRBV5-8 and TRBJ2-1; tentatively, D is TRBD1 (7 bases). Per germline, CDR1 SGHTS and CDR2 YDEGEE. The CDR3 runs 15 residues. V lost 1 base and J lost 6, with 14 bases in between. CDR3 protein: CASSLLQGGSNEQFF. The CDR3 coding sequence is TGTGCCAGCAGCTTGTTGCAGGGGGGTTCCAATGAGCAGTTCTTC.

This rearrangement joins TRBV7-9 to TRBJ1-2; 9 bases align to TRBD1. Germline assignment: CDR1 SEHNR and CDR2 FQNEAQ (reference sequence). With V trimmed by 5 bases and J by 4 bases, 2 bases remained unmatched. CDR3 length equals 13 residues. This CDR3 reads CASSGDRAYGYTF. The CDR3 DNA reads TGTGCCAGCAGCGGGGACAGGGCCTATGGCTACACCTTC.

CDR3 sequence reads: CASSLKGQGSGELFF. The CDR3 nucleotides are TGTGCCAGCAGCTTAAAAGGACAGGGGTCGGGGGAGCTGTTTTTT. The gene calls are TRBV7-2 and TRBJ2-2, with 9 positions matching TRBD1. Germline V gene lookup returns CDR1 SGHTA and CDR2 FQGNSA. This CDR3 has 15 amino acids. J lost 8 bases, V lost 2 bases, and 6 bases had no gene match.

The chain couples TRBV11-2 to TRBJ1-2; a weak D match, TRBD1 (6 bases). There are 14 residues in the CDR3. From germline, CDR1 is SGHAT and CDR2 FQNNGV. The V end was cut by 3 bases, the J end by 7 bases, with 15 bases between. CDR3 amino acids: CASSLDQGSRGYTF. CDR3 nucleotide sequence: TGTGCCAGCAGCTTGGATCAGGGGAGCCGTGGCTACACCTTC.

V usage is TRBV7-6 and J usage is TRBJ1-6; a possible D gene is TRBD1 (6 bases). This CDR3 has 15 amino acids. V shed 0 bases and J shed 8 bases, with 11 bases lying between them. Germline V gives CDR1 SGHVS, CDR2 FNYEAQ. CDR3 sequence: CASSLARTADSPLHF. In DNA, the CDR3 is TGTGCCAGCAGCTTAGCCCGGACAGCTGATTCACCCCTCCACTTT.

DNA of the CDR3: TGTGCCAGTAGTACTAGCGGATACACCGGGGAGCTGTTTTTT. It encodes CASSTSGYTGELFF. The chain has TRBV19 and TRBJ2-2; 7 bases map to TRBD2. CDR1 LNHDA and CDR2 SQIVND come from the germline V gene (reference sequence). The CDR3 runs to 14 residues. V lost 4 bases to trimming and J lost 3 bases; unmatched junction nucleotides: 2.

The chain links TRBV15 to TRBJ1-1; TRBD1 is a possible D gene (5 bases). This CDR3 is built from 16 residues. CDR1 LNHNV and CDR2 YYDKDF come from the germline V gene (reference sequence). The V end was cut by 0 bases, the J end by 0 bases, with 11 bases between. The CDR3 DNA reads TGTGCCACCAGCAGAGATTTTGGGGCTTTGAACACTGAAGCTTTCTTT. This translates into CATSRDFGALNTEAFF.

V gene TRBV27 combines with J gene TRBJ2-1; D is perhaps TRBD2 (6 bases). The CDR3 extends over 16 amino acids. V lost 5 bases and J lost 6, with 20 bases in between. The germline V gene has CDR1 MNHEY and CDR2 SMNVEV (reference sequence). The CDR3 DNA reads TGTGCCAGCAGTCCCCCGGGCACCACGGAGGGCAATGAGCAGTTCTTC. Protein product: CASSPPGTTEGNEQFF.

This chain joins TRBV27 and TRBJ1-6; D is unclear. CDR1 is MNHEY, CDR2 SMNVEV, per germline (reference sequence). Deletions cut 6 bases from V and 0 bases from J, with 12 bases between. This CDR3 contains 16 residues. The CDR3 loop is CASRAPYSSYNSPLHF. The DNA for the CDR3 is TGTGCCAGCAGAGCCCCGTACAGCTCCTATAATTCACCCCTCCACTTT.

The V gene is TRBV13, the J gene TRBJ2-5, with 7 bases that match TRBD1. The ends lost 0 bases at V and 2 bases at J; junction bases unmatched: 21. The CDR3 extends over 21 amino acids. Germline-derived CDR1 and CDR2 are PRHDT and FYEKMQ (reference sequence). This CDR3 is CASSLGAGGYLLPGQQETQYF. The CDR3 region has the DNA TGTGCCAGCAGCTTAGGCGCTGGTGGGTATCTTTTGCCGGGACAGCAAGAGACCCAGTACTTC.

In nucleotides, the CDR3 is TGCGCCAGCAGCTTGGGGACAGGCTCCGGAGAGACCCAGTACTTC. This codes for CASSLGTGSGETQYF. This chain links TRBV5-1 with TRBJ2-5, with TRBD1 matching over 7 bases. Germline V gene data show CDR1 as SGHRS and CDR2 as YFSETQ. The CDR3 length is 15 residues. Germline trimming cut 0 bases from V and 4 bases from J; bases unmatched to any gene: 6.

V usage is TRBV4-3 and J usage is TRBJ2-3; the D is unclear. CDR1 LGHNA and CDR2 YSLEER come from the germline V gene. CDR3 length: 13 residues. Between the trimmed V and J ends, which lost 6 bases and 5 bases, there was a span of 12 bases. CDR3 nucleotide sequence: TGCGCCAGCAGTCTAAACGGGTTAGATACGCAGTATTTT. It specifies CASSLNGLDTQYF.

The rearrangement joins TRBV2 to TRBJ2-3, with 13 positions matching TRBD2. The junction had 5 bases not matched to a gene; V was cut back by 4 bases and J by 7 bases. This CDR3 contains 15 residues. Per germline, CDR1 SNHLY and CDR2 FYNNEI. In DNA, the CDR3 is TGTGCCAGCAGTGCCGGACTAGCGGGGGTCCATACGCAGTATTTT. Its translation: CASSAGLAGVHTQYF.

The chain combines TRBV28 with TRBJ2-1; D is perhaps TRBD2 (6 bases). V lost 1 base and J 6 bases, leaving 13 bases between the germline ends. The germline gives CDR1 MDHEN, CDR2 SYDVKM. This CDR3 is 15 amino acids long. CDR3 DNA: TGTGCCAGCAGTTTATCTAGCGAAGTCGGCAATGAGCAGTTCTTC. Encoded protein: CASSLSSEVGNEQFF.

The V call is TRBV18, the J call TRBJ2-2; D might be TRBD2 (6 bases). Germline V gene lookup returns CDR1 KGHSH and CDR2 LQKENI. The CDR3 is made up of 17 amino acids. V was cut by 3 bases and J by 4 bases, with 18 bases left in between. For the CDR3, the DNA is TGTGCCAGCTCACCTCCGGTCGGGAGATTGAGCACCGGGGAGCTGTTTTTT. Its protein product is CASSPPVGRLSTGELFF. Full variable domain (outside the CDR3, taken from reference TRBV18 and TRBJ2-2): NAGVMQNPRHLVRRRGQEARLRCSPMKGHSHVYWYRQLPEEGLKFMVYLQKENIIDESGMPKERFSAEFPKEGPSILRIQQVVRGDSAAYFCASSPPVGRLSTGELFFGEGSRLTVL.

This clone was detected once. The chain combines TRBV28 with TRBJ2-7, with 7 positions matching TRBD2. Unmatched junction bases numbered 10, after V lost 3 bases and J lost 2 bases. Germline CDR1 reads MDHEN; CDR2 reads SYDVKM. This CDR3 spans 16 amino acids. Written as DNA, the CDR3 is TGTGCCAGCAGTTTTGAAAAGGGAGGGTATCCCTACGAGCAGTACTTC. Encoded protein: CASSFEKGGYPYEQYF. The complete variable domain, with remaining parts taken from reference TRBV28 and TRBJ2-7, reads DVKVTQSSRYLVKRTGEKVFLECVQDMDHENMFWYRQDPGLGLRLIYFSYDVKMKEKGDIPEGYSVSREKKERFSLILESASTNQTSMYLCASSFEKGGYPYEQYFGPGTRLTVT.

V is TRBV7-2 and J is TRBJ1-5, with D unclear. The CDR3 totals 16 residues. Deletions cut 1 base from V and 0 bases from J, with 10 bases between. The germline V gene has CDR1 SGHTA and CDR2 FQGNSA. The CDR3 reads CASSLVGSYSNQPQHF. The CDR3 nucleotides read TGTGCCAGCAGCTTAGTGGGCAGCTATAGCAATCAGCCCCAGCATTTT.

This clone was picked up one time. The chain is built from TRBV6-5 and TRBJ1-1, with no clear D. V lost 0 bases and J lost 2, with 10 bases in between. The CDR3 is 15 amino acids. Germline assignment: CDR1 MNHEY and CDR2 SVGAGI. Here the CDR3 DNA reads TGTGCCAGCAGTTACTCTGAGGTCATAAACACTGAAGCTTTCTTT. It yields the protein CASSYSEVINTEAFF.

The gene calls are TRBV30 and TRBJ1-2, with 12 bases lining up with TRBD1. This CDR3 spans 13 amino acids. V lost 3 bases to trimming and J lost 7 bases; unmatched junction nucleotides: 3. CDR1 GTSNPN and CDR2 SVGIG come from the germline V gene (reference sequence). The CDR3 DNA sequence: TGTGCCTGGAGGGGACAGGGGGCTGGTGGCTACACCTTC. Residues: CAWRGQGAGGYTF.

This chain uses TRBV6-1 with TRBJ1-4, with 8 bases identical to TRBD1. Looked up from germline, CDR1 is MNHNS and CDR2 is SASEGT. The J segment lost 7 bases and the V segment lost 0 bases, leaving 4 bases of the junction unmatched. The CDR3 covers 15 residues. The CDR3, as DNA: TGTGCCAGCAGTGAAGCGCTTCAGGGGGCTGAAAAACTGTTTTTT. The encoded protein is CASSEALQGAEKLFF.

The chain joins TRBV29-1 to TRBJ1-5; no clear D gene. The CDR3 sequence is 14 residues long. CDR1 and CDR2 from the germline V gene are SQVTM and ANQGSEA. Deletions cut 4 bases from V and 0 bases from J, with 10 bases between. The CDR3 here is CSVGEVNSNQPQHF. DNA for the CDR3: TGCAGCGTTGGTGAGGTGAATAGCAATCAGCCCCAGCATTTT.

This rearrangement joins TRBV5-4 to TRBJ2-5; 10 nucleotides agree with TRBD2. With V trimmed by 6 bases and J by 4 bases, 9 bases remained unmatched. Looked up from germline, CDR1 is SGHNT and CDR2 is YYREEE (reference sequence). The CDR3 is 15 amino acids. The CDR3, as DNA: TGTGCCAGCACCGTAAGCGGGGGGGCCGGAGAGACCCAGTACTTC. Translating it yields CASTVSGGAGETQYF.

V and J are TRBV6-5 and TRBJ2-7; 7 bases line up with TRBD1. CDR1 and CDR2 (germline): MNHEY, SVGAGI. CDR3 length: 13 amino acids. V shed 6 bases, J shed 4 bases, and the junction held 6 bases outside the gene matches. CDR3 in amino acids: CASRPTGEYEQYF. Written as DNA, the CDR3 is TGTGCCAGCAGACCCACAGGGGAGTACGAGCAGTACTTC.

The genes are TRBV6-5 and TRBJ1-1; possible D gene TRBD1, 5 bases. The CDR3 is 14 residues long. The germline V gene encodes CDR1 MNHEY and CDR2 SVGAGI. The V gene lost 7 bases and the J gene lost 0 bases, with 12 bases spanning the gap. The CDR3 coding sequence is TGTGCCAGCAAGGGGTGGGCCATGAACACTGAAGCTTTCTTT. Translated, it gives CASKGWAMNTEAFF.

V gene TRBV5-1 combines with J gene TRBJ2-7; D may be TRBD2 (7 bases). Trimming removed 0 bases from V and 5 bases from J, with 12 bases in between. The germline CDR1 and CDR2 sequences are SGHRS and YFSETQ. This CDR3 contains 14 residues. CDR3: CASSLVGGGDEQYF. The DNA for the CDR3 is TGCGCCAGCAGCTTGGTCGGAGGGGGGGACGAGCAGTACTTC.

J is TRBJ2-1 and V is TRBV6-5; 10 bases line up with TRBD1. The CDR3 runs to 15 residues. Trimming at V came to 2 bases and at J to 2 bases, leaving 0 bases not matched to a gene. Germline CDR1 and CDR2: MNHEY and SVGAGI. The CDR3 loop reads CASSYDRGPYNEQFF. CDR3 DNA: TGTGCCAGCAGTTACGACAGGGGGCCCTACAATGAGCAGTTCTTC.